The rows below give T cell receptor beta chains drawn from one sample of a study of immune heterogeneity within non-small cell lung tumors. TCRdb independently ran MiXCR on the multiplex PCR reads; one entry per CDR3 protein. The profile shows thousands of distinct CDR3 sequences, 45% to 55% of them singletons. The sample taken for sequencing was lung tumor tissue. The receptors were gathered from a man in his 60s with non-small cell lung cancer. CDR3s include the opening cysteine and the closing phenylalanine or tryptophan. The D gene is left open where the match is weak. Not every row has a clone size; where given, it reads once, few, many or a size class.

J | D | size | V | DNA | CDR3
TRBJ2-7 | TRBD2 | once | TRBV20-1 | TGCAGTGCCCAGCGGGAAGGGTGGTACGAGCAGTACTTC | CSAQREGWYEQYF
TRBJ1-1 | . | . | TRBV12-3/TRBV12-4 | TGTGCCAGCAGTTTATTGCTCGGTAACACTGAAGCTTTCTTT | CASSLLLGNTEAFF
TRBJ2-7 | . | few | TRBV2 | TGTGCCAGCAGTGAAGGTGGGGGTGTAAGGGTCTACGAGCAGTACTTC | CASSEGGGVRVYEQYF
TRBJ2-7 | TRBD2 | few | TRBV6-2/TRBV6-3 | TGTGCCAGCAGTTACTCAGCGGGAAGGGACGAGCAGTACTTC | CASSYSAGRDEQYF
TRBJ1-1 | . | . | TRBV19 | TGTGCCAGTAGTTTACAGATTATGAACACTGAAGCTTTCTTT | CASSLQIMNTEAFF
TRBJ1-2 | . | large | TRBV9 | TGTGCCAGCAGCGTAGCGCTTGCGACCGGTGGCTACACCTTC | CASSVALATGGYTF
TRBJ2-1 | TRBD2 | . | TRBV20-1 | TGCAGTGCTAGAGTGCTTAGCGGGAACTCCTACAATGAGCAGTTCTTC | CSARVLSGNSYNEQFF
TRBJ2-7 | . | . | TRBV28 | TGTGCCAGCAGTTTAGACAGGCTTTACGAGCAGTACTTC | CASSLDRLYEQYF
TRBJ2-3 | . | . | TRBV5-1 | TGCGCCAGCAGCTTGGGCGGAAGAACAGATACGCAGTATTTT | CASSLGGRTDTQYF
TRBJ1-3 | . | large | TRBV12-3/TRBV12-4 | TGTGCCAGCAGTTTAGGGGCTGGAAACACCATATATTTT | CASSLGAGNTIYF
TRBJ1-4 | . | few | TRBV6-9 | TGTGCCAGCAGTTACCAACGCCGTGCAACTAATGAAAAACTGTTTTTT | CASSYQRRATNEKLFF
TRBJ1-6 | TRBD1 | . | TRBV6-5 | TGTGCCAGCAGTTCGACAGGGATGGATTCACCCCTCCACTTT | CASSSTGMDSPLHF
TRBJ2-7 | . | few | TRBV6-1 | TGTGCCAGCAGTTTGGACGATAAGGGCTACGAGCAGTACTTC | CASSLDDKGYEQYF
TRBJ2-2 | TRBD1 | few | TRBV19 | TGTGCCAGTAGCGGACAGGGGGCATCCGGGGAGCTGTTTTTT | CASSGQGASGELFF
TRBJ2-7 | TRBD2 | few | TRBV27 | TGTGCCAGCAGTCCAGGACTAGCGAACTACGAGCAGTACTTC | CASSPGLANYEQYF
TRBJ1-4 | . | once | TRBV12-3/TRBV12-4 | TGTGCCAGCAGTTTAGCGGCAGCCGGTAATGAAAAACTGTTTTTT | CASSLAAAGNEKLFF
TRBJ1-3 | . | . | TRBV7-2 | TGTGCCAGCAGCTTATCCGGAAACACCATATATTTT | CASSLSGNTIYF
TRBJ2-3 | . | few | TRBV4-1 | TGCGCCAGCAGCCAAGTCCCGGCAGGTGAATTAGATACGCAGTATTTT | CASSQVPAGELDTQYF
TRBJ2-2 | TRBD1 | . | TRBV5-1 | TGCGCCAGCAGAATCCAGGGGGCCGGGGAGCTGTTTTTT | CASRIQGAGELFF
TRBJ1-2 | . | . | TRBV7-9 | TGTGCCAGTAGTGGGCAGCTTAACTATGGCTACACCTTC | CASSGQLNYGYTF
TRBJ2-1 | TRBD2 | once | TRBV6-9 | TGTGCCAGCAGTTACTCGGATGGGCGGGGGATCTCCTACAATGAGCAGTTCTTC | CASSYSDGRGISYNEQFF
TRBJ2-3 | . | . | TRBV5-6 | TGTGCCAGCAGCTTGGCAGGAGGCACAGATACGCAGTATTTT | CASSLAGGTDTQYF
TRBJ1-5 | . | . | TRBV16 | TGTGCCAGCAGCCAATCGAGGGAGCGGGGTCAGCCCCAGCATTTT | CASSQSRERGQPQHF
TRBJ1-6 | . | few | TRBV11-1 | TGTGCCAGCAGCTTGGTTACGGAGAATTCACCCCTCCACTTT | CASSLVTENSPLHF
TRBJ1-5 | TRBD1 | . | TRBV20-1 | TGCAGTGCTTACAGGGGAGCGGATCAGCCCCAGCATTTT | CSAYRGADQPQHF